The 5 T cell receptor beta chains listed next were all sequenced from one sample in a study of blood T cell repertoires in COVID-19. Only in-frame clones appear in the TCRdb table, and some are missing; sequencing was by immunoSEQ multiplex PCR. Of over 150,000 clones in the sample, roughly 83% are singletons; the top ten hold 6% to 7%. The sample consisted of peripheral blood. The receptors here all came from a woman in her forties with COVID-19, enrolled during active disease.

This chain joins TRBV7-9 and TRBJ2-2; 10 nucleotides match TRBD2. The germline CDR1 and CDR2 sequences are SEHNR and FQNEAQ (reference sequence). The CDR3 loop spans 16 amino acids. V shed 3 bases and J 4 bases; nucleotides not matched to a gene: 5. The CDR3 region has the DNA TGTGCCAGCAGCTTGTTACTAGCGGGACCCACCGGGGAGCTGTTTTTT. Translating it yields CASSLLLAGPTGELFF.

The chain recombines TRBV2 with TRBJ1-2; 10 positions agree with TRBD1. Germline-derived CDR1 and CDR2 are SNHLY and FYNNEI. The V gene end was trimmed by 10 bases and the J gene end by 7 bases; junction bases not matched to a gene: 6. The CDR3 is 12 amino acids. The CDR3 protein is CATETGGSGYTF. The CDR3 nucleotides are TGTGCCACGGAGACAGGGGGCTCTGGCTACACCTTC. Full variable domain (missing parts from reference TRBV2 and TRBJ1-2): EPEVTQTPSHQVTQMGQEVILRCVPISNHLYFYWYRQILGQKVEFLVSFYNNEISEKSEIFDDQFSVERPDGSNFTLKIRSTKLEDSAMYFCATETGGSGYTFGSGTRLTVV.

Here the CDR3 reads CSVGRGSNQPQHF. The CDR3 bases are TGCAGCGTAGGCAGGGGTAGCAATCAGCCCCAGCATTTT. The rearrangement links TRBV29-1 to TRBJ1-5; tentative D call: TRBD1 (6 bases). This CDR3 is built from 13 residues. Trimming took 6 bases from V and 0 from J, leaving 9 bases between them. Germline lookup yields CDR1 SQVTM and CDR2 ANQGSEA.

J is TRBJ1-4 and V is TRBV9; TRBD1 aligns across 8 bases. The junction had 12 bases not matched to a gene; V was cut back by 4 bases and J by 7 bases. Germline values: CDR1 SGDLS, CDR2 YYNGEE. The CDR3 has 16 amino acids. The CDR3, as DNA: TGTGCCAGCAGCCCAGGGGGCGGAGGGGGTGGTGAAAAACTGTTTTTT. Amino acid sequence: CASSPGGGGGGEKLFF.

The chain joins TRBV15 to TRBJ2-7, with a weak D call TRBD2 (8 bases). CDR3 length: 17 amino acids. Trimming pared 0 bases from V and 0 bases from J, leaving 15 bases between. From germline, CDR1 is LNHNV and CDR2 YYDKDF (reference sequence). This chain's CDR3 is CATSREGQREFSYEQYF. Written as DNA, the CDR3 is TGTGCCACCAGCAGAGAGGGACAGCGGGAGTTCTCCTACGAGCAGTACTTC.